Below are 9 T cell receptor beta chains sequenced from a single sample in a study of T cell clones after liver transplantation. Libraries were prepared by immunoSEQ multiplex PCR; TCRdb keeps only in-frame clonotypes and omits some of them. The sample has just over 60,000 clones, 70% to 80% seen once. This sample comprised CD4+ T cells from blood, obtained before liver transplant. The receptors were gathered from a human donor who received a liver transplant.

J is TRBJ1-6 and V is TRBV5-5; D is possibly TRBD1 (6 bases). V lost 1 base to trimming and J lost 6 bases, with 14 bases between them. The CDR3 is made up of 16 amino acids. CDR1 and CDR2 from the germline V gene are SGHKS and YYEKEE (reference sequence). Here the CDR3 DNA reads TGTGCCAGCAGCTTGACGACAGGCTCGGCTAATTCACCCCTCCACTTT. Amino acids: CASSLTTGSANSPLHF.

The chain links TRBV7-6 to TRBJ1-1; D is uncertain. V shed 0 bases and J shed 2 bases, with 10 bases lying between them. In germline, CDR1 is SGHVS, CDR2 FNYEAQ. This CDR3 spans 15 amino acids. This CDR3 reads CASSLAGSGNTEAFF. Written as DNA, the CDR3 is TGTGCCAGCAGCTTAGCGGGGAGCGGCAACACTGAAGCTTTCTTT.

The CDR3 here is CSVGAGKNSPLHF. CDR3 in DNA: TGCAGCGTTGGGGCAGGGAAAAATTCACCCCTCCACTTT. The rearrangement links TRBV29-1 to TRBJ1-6, with D possibly being TRBD1 (5 bases). The germline V gene has CDR1 SQVTM and CDR2 ANQGSEA. V shed 4 bases and J shed 7 bases, with 11 bases lying between them. The CDR3 spans 13 residues.

The gene calls are TRBV5-4 and TRBJ1-3; D is uncertain. Germline assignment: CDR1 SGHNT and CDR2 YYREEE (reference sequence). The CDR3 spans 12 residues. Trimming removed 0 bases at V and 7 bases at J, with 5 bases between. The DNA for the CDR3 is TGTGCCAGCAGCTTGGCGGGTAACACCATATATTTT. As protein: CASSLAGNTIYF.

CDR3 coding DNA: TGTGCCAGCAGTGAAGCGTGGGGCTCTGGGCAGCCCCAGCATTTT. It translates to CASSEAWGSGQPQHF. The chain carries TRBV6-1 and TRBJ1-5; tentatively, D is TRBD1 (5 bases). Germline CDR1 is MNHNS and CDR2 is SASEGT. Deletions cut 0 bases from V and 7 bases from J, with 13 bases between. This CDR3 is built from 15 residues.

The chain is built from TRBV9 and TRBJ1-2, with a tentative D call TRBD1 (5 bases). Trimming removed 0 bases from V and 8 bases from J, with 17 bases in between. CDR3 length: 15 residues. Germline lookup yields CDR1 SGDLS and CDR2 YYNGEE. CDR3 DNA sequence: TGTGCCAGCAGCGTAGGATTAGGGGCGGAAGAAGGCTACACCTTC. Translation: CASSVGLGAEEGYTF.

This clone was seen a few times. The V and J genes are TRBV7-2 and TRBJ1-2; TRBD1 matches at 7 bases. V dropped 3 bases and J dropped 4; count of bases not matched to a gene: 8. The CDR3 is 15 residues long. Germline V CDR1 and CDR2: SGHTA, FQGNSA. CDR3 in amino acids: CASSLEGAPGYGYTF. DNA of the CDR3: TGTGCCAGCAGCTTGGAGGGGGCGCCTGGCTATGGCTACACCTTC.

The chain joins TRBV6-1 to TRBJ2-3, with D perhaps TRBD1 (5 bases). This CDR3 is built from 14 residues. V gave up 2 bases and J gave up 1 base, with 7 bases separating them. The germline V gene has CDR1 MNHNS and CDR2 SASEGT. As DNA, the CDR3 is TGTGCCAGCAGTGAACTACAGGGCACAGATACGCAGTATTTT. Encoded protein: CASSELQGTDTQYF.

The V call is TRBV4-2, the J call TRBJ2-3, with a possible D match to TRBD2 (6 bases). Trimming shortened V by 0 bases and J by 0 bases, and 7 bases separated the two germline ends. Germline V gene sequence: CDR1 LGHNA, CDR2 YNFKEQ. The CDR3 is 15 amino acids. DNA of the CDR3: TGTGCCAGCAGCCAAGACGGGACTAGCACAGATACGCAGTATTTT. Protein sequence: CASSQDGTSTDTQYF.